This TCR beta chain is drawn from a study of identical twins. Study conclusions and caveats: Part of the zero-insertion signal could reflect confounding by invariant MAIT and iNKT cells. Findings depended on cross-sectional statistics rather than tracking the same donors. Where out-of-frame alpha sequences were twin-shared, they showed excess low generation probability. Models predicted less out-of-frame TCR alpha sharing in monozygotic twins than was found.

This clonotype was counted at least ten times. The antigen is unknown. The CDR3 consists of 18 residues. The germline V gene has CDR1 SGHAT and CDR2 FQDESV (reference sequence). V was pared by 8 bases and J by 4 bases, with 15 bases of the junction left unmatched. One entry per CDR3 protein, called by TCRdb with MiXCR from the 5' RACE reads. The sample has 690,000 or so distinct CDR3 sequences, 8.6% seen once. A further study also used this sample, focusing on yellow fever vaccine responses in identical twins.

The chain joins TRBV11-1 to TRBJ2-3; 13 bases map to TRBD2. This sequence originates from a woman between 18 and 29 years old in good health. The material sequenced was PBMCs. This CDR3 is CASGKDRWTSGGPDTQYF. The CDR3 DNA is TGTGCCAGCGGTAAAGACCGCTGGACTAGCGGGGGCCCAGATACGCAGTATTTT.